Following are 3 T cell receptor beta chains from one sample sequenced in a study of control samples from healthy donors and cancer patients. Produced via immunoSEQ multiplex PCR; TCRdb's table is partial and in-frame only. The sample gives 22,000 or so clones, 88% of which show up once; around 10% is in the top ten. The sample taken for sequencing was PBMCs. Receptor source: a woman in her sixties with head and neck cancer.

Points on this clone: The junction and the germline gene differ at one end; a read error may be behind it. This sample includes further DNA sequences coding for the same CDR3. CDR3 sequence reads: CASRPGGNTGELFF. CDR3 bases: TGTGCCAGCAGACCAGGGGGGAACACCGGGGAGTTGTTTTTT. The chain links TRBV25-1 to TRBJ2-2, with D tentatively TRBD1 (7 bases). The CDR3 loop spans 14 amino acids. The V gene's germline CDR1 is MGHDK and CDR2 SYGVNS.

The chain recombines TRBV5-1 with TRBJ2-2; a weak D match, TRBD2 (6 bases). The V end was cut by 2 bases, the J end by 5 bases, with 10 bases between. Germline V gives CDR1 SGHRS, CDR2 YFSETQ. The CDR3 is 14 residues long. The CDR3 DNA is TGCGCCAGCAGCTTTTGGGGGGAAACCGGGGAGCTGTTTTTT. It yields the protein CASSFWGETGELFF.

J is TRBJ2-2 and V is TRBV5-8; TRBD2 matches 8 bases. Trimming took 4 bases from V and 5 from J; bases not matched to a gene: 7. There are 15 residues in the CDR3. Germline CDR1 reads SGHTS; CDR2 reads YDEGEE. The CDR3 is CASSPGGGLTGELFF. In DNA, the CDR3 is TGTGCCAGCAGCCCCGGGGGGGGCTTGACCGGGGAGCTGTTTTTT.